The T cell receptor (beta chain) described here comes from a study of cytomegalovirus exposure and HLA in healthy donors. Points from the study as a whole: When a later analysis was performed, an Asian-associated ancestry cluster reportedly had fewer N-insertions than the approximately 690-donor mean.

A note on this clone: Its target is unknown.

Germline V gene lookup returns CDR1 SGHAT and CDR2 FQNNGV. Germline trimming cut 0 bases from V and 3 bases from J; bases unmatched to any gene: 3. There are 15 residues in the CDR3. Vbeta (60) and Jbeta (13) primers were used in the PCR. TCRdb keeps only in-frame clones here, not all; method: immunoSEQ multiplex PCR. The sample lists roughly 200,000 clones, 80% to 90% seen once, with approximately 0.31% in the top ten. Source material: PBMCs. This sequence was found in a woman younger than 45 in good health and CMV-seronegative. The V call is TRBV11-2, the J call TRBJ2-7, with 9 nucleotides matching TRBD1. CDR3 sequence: CASSLDSGQGYEQYF. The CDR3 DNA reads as TGTGCCAGCAGCTTAGATTCGGGACAGGGCTACGAGCAGTACTTC.